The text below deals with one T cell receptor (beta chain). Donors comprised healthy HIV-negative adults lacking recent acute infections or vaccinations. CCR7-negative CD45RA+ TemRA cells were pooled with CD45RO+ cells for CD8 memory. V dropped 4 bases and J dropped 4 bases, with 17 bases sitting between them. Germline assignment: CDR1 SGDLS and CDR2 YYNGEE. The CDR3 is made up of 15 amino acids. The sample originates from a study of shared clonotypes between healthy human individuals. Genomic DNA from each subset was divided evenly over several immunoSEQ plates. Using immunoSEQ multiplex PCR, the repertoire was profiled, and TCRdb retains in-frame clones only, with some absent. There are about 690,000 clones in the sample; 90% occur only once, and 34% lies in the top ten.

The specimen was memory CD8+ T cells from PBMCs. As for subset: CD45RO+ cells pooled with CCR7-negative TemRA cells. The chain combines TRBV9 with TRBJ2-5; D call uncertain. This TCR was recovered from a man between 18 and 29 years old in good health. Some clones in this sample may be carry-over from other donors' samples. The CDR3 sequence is CASSPGWSHPETQYF. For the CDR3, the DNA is TGTGCCAGCAGCCCCGGCTGGAGTCATCCAGAGACCCAGTACTTC.